The 28 T cell receptor beta chains listed next were all sequenced from one sample in a study of cytomegalovirus exposure and HLA in healthy donors. PCR was performed using 60 Vbeta and 13 Jbeta primers. The data were produced by immunoSEQ multiplex PCR, yet TCRdb's version contains in-frame clones alone and is incomplete. The sample data list approximately 200,000 clones. The sample consisted of PBMCs. The receptors shown here come from a boy younger than 18 in good health and CMV-seronegative.

The chain carries TRBV4-2 and TRBJ2-2, with D possibly being TRBD1 (5 bases). V shed 1 base and J shed 4 bases, with 13 bases lying between them. This CDR3 comprises 16 residues. Germline CDR1 LGHNA, CDR2 YNFKEQ. CDR3 in amino acids: CASSQGGGEVTGELFF. The CDR3 DNA sequence: TGTGCCAGCAGCCAAGGGGGCGGAGAGGTCACCGGGGAGCTGTTTTTT.

The chain recombines TRBV6-5 with TRBJ2-3; D unclear. V was pared by 2 bases and J by 6 bases, with 3 bases between. CDR3 length equals 11 residues. Germline V gene lookup returns CDR1 MNHEY and CDR2 SVGAGI. The CDR3 DNA sequence: TGTGCCAGCAGTTACCGGGATACGCAGTATTTT. Translated: CASSYRDTQYF.

The J gene is TRBJ2-2, the V gene TRBV7-3, with 8 bases identical to TRBD2. CDR3 length: 16 amino acids. The V and J ends lost 5 bases and 6 bases, in that order; junction bases with no gene match: 11. Germline CDR1 is SGHTA and CDR2 is FQGTGA. The CDR3 here is CASSPSGGAPPGELFF. The CDR3 DNA follows: TGTGCCAGCAGCCCCTCGGGAGGGGCCCCACCCGGGGAGCTGTTTTTT.

About this clone: The junction differs from germline at one of its ends, possibly a read error. The same CDR3 also results from other DNA sequences found in this sample. CDR3 sequence (DNA): TGTGCCAGCAGCTTTGGTGTAGGGGTGGCTGAAAAGCTGTTTTTT. This encodes CASSFGVGVAEKLFF. The gene calls are TRBV7-8 and TRBJ1-4, with D perhaps TRBD1 (5 bases). The CDR3 has 15 amino acids. Germline lookup yields CDR1 SGHVS and CDR2 FQNEAQ.

The chain uses TRBV6-6 and TRBJ2-3; D is unclear. Between the trimmed V and J ends, which lost 6 bases and 6 bases, there was a span of 10 bases. Germline V gene data show CDR1 as MNHNY and CDR2 as SVGAGI (reference sequence). There are 12 residues in the CDR3. The CDR3 loop is CASRLSEDTQYF. CDR3 bases: TGTGCCAGCAGATTATCCGAGGATACGCAGTATTTT.

The gene calls are TRBV2 and TRBJ1-3; D gene ambiguous. CDR3 length equals 12 residues. The germline gives CDR1 SNHLY, CDR2 FYNNEI. V was clipped by 8 bases and J by 0 bases, with 5 bases between them. The CDR3 DNA follows: TGTGCCAGCCCGGGCTCTGGAAACACCATATATTTT. Translating it yields CASPGSGNTIYF.

This chain links TRBV30 with TRBJ2-7; TRBD1 agrees at 7 bases. CDR1 and CDR2 from the germline V gene are GTSNPN and SVGIG (reference sequence). The CDR3 is 13 residues long. With 1 base clipped from V and 6 bases from J, the junction kept 6 bases outside the gene matches. The CDR3 DNA is TGTGCCTGGAGTGAAAGAACAGGGGCCGAGCAGTACTTC. This codes for CAWSERTGAEQYF.

V is TRBV13 and J is TRBJ1-1, with a possible D match to TRBD1 (6 bases). The CDR3 sequence is 15 residues long. Germline-derived CDR1 and CDR2 are PRHDT and FYEKMQ (reference sequence). V dropped 5 bases and J dropped 1 base, with 14 bases sitting between them. The CDR3 spells CASSALTGENTEAFF. DNA for the CDR3: TGTGCCAGCAGCGCCTTGACAGGAGAGAACACTGAAGCTTTCTTT.

The chain uses TRBV7-2 and TRBJ1-2; D call uncertain. CDR1 and CDR2 from the germline V gene are SGHTA and FQGNSA. V lost 1 base to trimming and J lost 5 bases, with 8 bases between them. This CDR3 has 13 amino acids. CDR3 region: CASSLDPSYGYTF. In DNA form, the CDR3 reads TGTGCCAGCAGCTTAGATCCCTCTTATGGCTACACCTTC.

The V gene is TRBV6-5, the J gene TRBJ2-5; 8 nucleotides line up with TRBD1. This CDR3 is built from 15 residues. Trimming took 6 bases from V and 11 from J; bases not matched to a gene: 17. The germline V gene encodes CDR1 MNHEY and CDR2 SVGAGI. In DNA form, the CDR3 reads TGTGCCAGCAGCTCAGACCGGGACAGGACCCATCGGCAGTACTTC. This sequence encodes CASSSDRDRTHRQYF.

The chain has TRBV4-1 and TRBJ2-1; TRBD2 aligns across 8 bases. The CDR3 contains 18 residues. Losses at the gene ends were 3 bases for V and 0 bases for J; bases not matched to a gene: 10. CDR1 is MGHRA and CDR2 is YSYEKL in the germline V gene. CDR3 bases: TGCGCCAGCAGCCAGGGACTAGTTGTTGGTCGCTCCTACAATGAGCAGTTCTTC. This codes for CASSQGLVVGRSYNEQFF.

The J gene is TRBJ2-6, the V gene TRBV19; D may be TRBD1 (5 bases). This CDR3 comprises 14 residues. Trimming shortened V by 9 bases and J by 3 bases, and 12 bases separated the two germline ends. Germline CDR1 is LNHDA and CDR2 is SQIVND (reference sequence). Here the CDR3 DNA reads TGTGCCAGCCAGGGAACCGGTGGGGCCAACGTCCTGACTTTC. Protein: CASQGTGGANVLTF.

This rearrangement joins TRBV19 to TRBJ1-4, with unresolved D. Between the trimmed V and J ends, which lost 0 bases and 7 bases, there was a span of 3 bases. The CDR3 has 12 residues. Germline CDR1 and CDR2: LNHDA and SQIVND (reference sequence). The CDR3 loop reads CASSIDREKLFF. CDR3 bases: TGTGCCAGTAGTATAGATCGTGAAAAACTGTTTTTT.

To note about this clone: A read error may account for a junction end that differs from germline. The chain recombines TRBV5-6 with TRBJ2-2; TRBD2 is a possible D gene (6 bases). Looked up from germline, CDR1 is SGHDT and CDR2 is YYEEEE. This CDR3 is built from 14 residues. For the CDR3, the DNA is TGTGCCAGCAGCTTGGGTAGGAACACCGGGGGGCTGTTTTTT. Its translation is CASSLGRNTGGLFF.

This chain connects TRBV7-2 to TRBJ1-2; TRBD1 matches at 7 bases. Germline values: CDR1 SGHTA, CDR2 FQGNSA. The CDR3 has 15 amino acids. V was clipped by 1 base and J by 8 bases; unmatched bases: 10. This chain's CDR3 is CASSLGFMGQIGYTF. For the CDR3, the DNA is TGTGCCAGCAGCTTAGGCTTCATGGGACAGATCGGCTACACCTTC. The whole variable domain, filled in from reference TRBV7-2 and TRBJ1-2, reads GAGVSQSPSNKVTEKGKDVELRCDPISGHTALYWYRQSLGQGLEFLIYFQGNSAPDKSGLPSDRFSAERTGGSVSTLTIQRTQQEDSAVYLCASSLGFMGQIGYTFGSGTRLTVV.

V usage is TRBV7-3 and J usage is TRBJ1-6; tentative D call: TRBD1 (6 bases). CDR1 is SGHTA and CDR2 is FQGTGA in the germline V gene. The CDR3 spans 15 residues. Trimming pared 1 base from V and 7 bases from J, leaving 11 bases between. CDR3 coding DNA: TGTGCCAGCAGCTTAAATACAGGGCGCAATTCACCCCTCCACTTT. It translates to CASSLNTGRNSPLHF.

V usage is TRBV5-1 and J usage is TRBJ2-1; weak D call: TRBD1 (5 bases). CDR3 length: 12 amino acids. Germline V gene lookup returns CDR1 SGHRS and CDR2 YFSETQ. Trimming shortened V by 5 bases and J by 9 bases, and 12 bases separated the two germline ends. The CDR3 spells CASRGQHLEQFF. The CDR3 region has the DNA TGCGCCAGCAGGGGGCAACACCTTGAGCAGTTCTTC.

V and J are TRBV5-1 and TRBJ2-7; 8 bases agree with TRBD1. The CDR3 is made up of 19 amino acids. Losses at the gene ends were 2 bases for V and 6 bases for J; bases not matched to a gene: 22. Germline V gene data show CDR1 as SGHRS and CDR2 as YFSETQ. DNA of the CDR3: TGCGCCAGCAGCTTCAACCCCTCCTCTGCGGGACAGGCTAGGGGCGAGCAGTACTTC. It yields the protein CASSFNPSSAGQARGEQYF.

V and J are TRBV27 and TRBJ2-3; D uncertain. The germline V gene encodes CDR1 MNHEY and CDR2 SMNVEV (reference sequence). This CDR3 contains 17 residues. V dropped 5 bases and J dropped 1 base, with 19 bases sitting between them. Written as DNA, the CDR3 is TGTGCCAGCAGTAAACCTCCCCGACTTACCGGCACAGATACGCAGTATTTT. Amino acids: CASSKPPRLTGTDTQYF.

The chain recombines TRBV9 with TRBJ2-1; a possible D gene is TRBD2 (6 bases). The ends were cut back, 0 bases at V and 4 bases at J, with 17 bases in the middle. Per germline, CDR1 SGDLS and CDR2 YYNGEE. The CDR3 totals 17 residues. The CDR3: CASSVGGISHGYNEQFF. As DNA, the CDR3 is TGTGCCAGCAGCGTAGGCGGGATCTCGCACGGGTACAATGAGCAGTTCTTC. Full variable domain (remainder filled in from reference TRBV9 and TRBJ2-1): DSGVTQTPKHLITATGQRVTLRCSPRSGDLSVYWYQQSLDQGLQFLIQYYNGEERAKGNILERFSAQQFPDLHSELNLSSLELGDSALYFCASSVGGISHGYNEQFFGPGTRLTVL.

V gene TRBV5-4 combines with J gene TRBJ1-1; TRBD1 aligns across 8 bases. The CDR3 runs 13 residues. After removal of 6 bases from V and 6 bases from J, the junction contained 7 bases not matched to a gene. Germline CDR1 and CDR2: SGHNT and YYREEE (reference sequence). The CDR3 sequence: CASTEQGGSEAFF. DNA of the CDR3: TGTGCCAGCACCGAACAGGGGGGATCTGAAGCTTTCTTT.

This rearrangement joins TRBV5-4 to TRBJ1-3; D is possibly TRBD1 (6 bases). There are 14 residues in the CDR3. V was shortened by 4 bases and J by 4 bases, with 12 bases between the two germline ends. Germline CDR1 and CDR2: SGHNT and YYREEE (reference sequence). The CDR3 region has the DNA TGTGCCAGCAGCCGTTCCCAGGGGGGAAACACCATATATTTT. Protein sequence: CASSRSQGGNTIYF.

About this clone itself: The sample has other DNA sequences that encode this CDR3 too. The chain employs TRBV27 and TRBJ1-5; TRBD1 is a possible D gene (6 bases). The CDR3 extends over 14 amino acids. Looked up from germline, CDR1 is MNHEY and CDR2 is SMNVEV (reference sequence). Between the trimmed V and J ends, which lost 6 bases and 1 base, there was a span of 10 bases. CDR3 sequence: CASSLQGSNQPQHF. Written as DNA, the CDR3 is TGTGCCAGCAGCCTTCAGGGGAGCAATCAGCCCCAGCATTTT.

About this clone: As the CDR3 is not closed by the conserved phenylalanine or tryptophan, this likely results from a read error. It is unclear where the CDR3 begins or ends on the DNA, so no DNA is shown, and the CDR3 is as TCRdb lists it. This chain connects TRBV30 to TRBJ2-7; TRBD1 is the table's D call and was not checked against the DNA. Counting both end residues, the CDR3 totals 10 amino acids. CDR1 and CDR2 from the germline V gene are GTSNPN and SVGIG (reference sequence). This CDR3 is CAWIPRTGAR.

This rearrangement joins TRBV2 to TRBJ2-5, with D possibly TRBD2 on 6 matching bases. In germline, CDR1 is SNHLY, CDR2 FYNNEI. The CDR3 sequence is 13 residues long. Trimming took off 6 bases at V and 5 bases at J, with 13 bases between the two ends. CDR3: CASRKRAGETQYF. CDR3 in DNA: TGTGCCAGCAGGAAAAGAGCGGGTGAGACCCAGTACTTC.

V is TRBV18 and J is TRBJ1-2, with 11 bases aligning to TRBD1. The CDR3 loop spans 15 amino acids. Germline V gene data show CDR1 as KGHSH and CDR2 as LQKENI. After removal of 5 bases from V and 4 bases from J, the junction contained 6 bases not matched to a gene. CDR3 in amino acids: CASSSTGTGGYGYTF. The CDR3 nucleotides are TGTGCCAGCTCATCGACCGGGACAGGGGGCTATGGCTACACCTTC. The complete variable domain, with remaining parts taken from reference TRBV18 and TRBJ1-2, reads NAGVMQNPRHLVRRRGQEARLRCSPMKGHSHVYWYRQLPEEGLKFMVYLQKENIIDESGMPKERFSAEFPKEGPSILRIQQVVRGDSAAYFCASSSTGTGGYGYTFGSGTRLTVV.

The chain carries TRBV23-1 and TRBJ2-7; no reliable D call. TRBV23-1 is an open reading frame, and its role is uncertain. There are 14 residues in the CDR3. V was trimmed by 6 bases and J by 3 bases, leaving 15 bases between them. CDR3 protein: CASSLPPFRYEQYF. The CDR3 region has the DNA TGCGCCAGCAGCCTACCTCCGTTTCGCTACGAGCAGTACTTC.

This rearrangement joins TRBV10-3 to TRBJ1-2; 7 bases fit TRBD1. Germline values: CDR1 ENHRY, CDR2 SYGVKD. The trim removed 2 bases at V and 6 bases at J, leaving 6 bases unmatched. The CDR3 is 14 amino acids. DNA of the CDR3: TGTGCCATCAGTGAGACGGGACAGTCCGATGGCTACACCTTC. Protein sequence: CAISETGQSDGYTF.